These 26 T cell receptor beta chains were sequenced from one sample in a study of cytomegalovirus exposure and HLA in healthy donors. With 60 Vbeta and 13 Jbeta primers, the PCR was carried out. Clones were sequenced by immunoSEQ multiplex PCR, and TCRdb holds only the in-frame ones, with some missing. The sample consists of some 65,000 clones, around 68% of them appearing once. The sequenced material came from PBMCs. All receptors come from a woman aged 25-40 years in good health and CMV-seronegative.

The J gene is TRBJ1-1, the V gene TRBV28; unclear D gene. From germline, CDR1 is MDHEN and CDR2 SYDVKM. Trimming took off 5 bases at V and 4 bases at J, with 14 bases between the two ends. The CDR3 consists of 14 residues. The CDR3 coding sequence is TGTGCCAGCAGTGGACTCTCCCATGGCACTGAAGCTTTCTTT. Encoded protein: CASSGLSHGTEAFF.

Turning to this clone: The junction differs from germline at one of its ends, possibly a read error. This chain connects TRBV6-1 to TRBJ1-1; 8 bases are shared with TRBD1. The CDR3 is 16 residues long. CDR1 is MNHNS and CDR2 is SASEGT in the germline V gene. CDR3 region: CASSEYTGGMNAEAFF. The DNA of the CDR3 is TGTGCCAGCAGTGAATATACAGGGGGTATGAACGCTGAAGCTTTCTTT.

This clone appeared a few times. The chain links TRBV6-5 to TRBJ1-1; D perhaps matches TRBD1 (6 bases). Germline assignment: CDR1 MNHEY and CDR2 SVGAGI. The V end lost 5 bases, the J end lost 1 base, and 14 bases lay between the germline ends. The CDR3 runs 15 residues. The CDR3 nucleotides are TGTGCCAGCAGTCGCACCGGGACACCGAACACTGAAGCTTTCTTT. This codes for CASSRTGTPNTEAFF.

This chain connects TRBV27 to TRBJ2-7, with a tentative D call TRBD1 (7 bases). The CDR3 loop spans 16 amino acids. From germline, CDR1 is MNHEY and CDR2 SMNVEV (reference sequence). Trimming removed 3 bases at V and 4 bases at J, with 19 bases between. The CDR3 here is CASSFIWDSGQYEQYF. The CDR3 DNA follows: TGTGCCAGCAGTTTCATCTGGGACAGCGGGCAATACGAGCAGTACTTC.

J is TRBJ1-1 and V is TRBV25-1; a possible D gene is TRBD1 (5 bases). The CDR3 sequence is 13 residues long. V was shortened by 4 bases and J by 12 bases, with 18 bases between the two germline ends. The germline V gene has CDR1 MGHDK and CDR2 SYGVNS. The CDR3 protein is CASSGQDTTETFF. CDR3 nucleotide sequence: TGTGCCAGCAGTGGGCAGGACACCACGGAGACTTTCTTT.

The chain uses TRBV7-9 and TRBJ1-1; D unclear. The germline V gene has CDR1 SEHNR and CDR2 FQNEAQ (reference sequence). The CDR3 contains 17 residues. V lost 2 bases to trimming and J lost 1 base, with 17 bases between them. CDR3 DNA: TGTGCCAGCAGCTTAAGTGGGTGGAGTGGCGCGAACACTGAAGCTTTCTTT. It is translated as CASSLSGWSGANTEAFF.

This chain uses TRBV6-1 with TRBJ1-6; TRBD1 matches 8 bases. The germline V gene has CDR1 MNHNS and CDR2 SASEGT. J lost 12 bases, V lost 6 bases, and 7 bases had no gene match. CDR3 size: 13 residues. In DNA, the CDR3 is TGTGCCAGCAGCGACGGACAGGGCTTACCCCTCCACTTT. Its protein product is CASSDGQGLPLHF.

This clone was seen a few times. The chain has TRBV10-3 and TRBJ2-7; D not certain. With 2 bases removed from V and 1 base from J, the gap between germline ends came to 9 bases. Germline V gene lookup returns CDR1 ENHRY and CDR2 SYGVKD. CDR3 length: 14 amino acids. As DNA, the CDR3 is TGTGCCATCAGTGAGACGGTAAAATCCTACGAGCAGTACTTC. The encoded protein is CAISETVKSYEQYF.

In regard to this clone: Other DNA sequences within the sample encode an identical CDR3. This rearrangement joins TRBV7-9 to TRBJ2-1; D unclear. Germline V lookup: CDR1 SEHNR, CDR2 FQNEAQ (reference sequence). Trimming took 5 bases from V and 7 from J, leaving 6 bases between them. This CDR3 region has 11 residues. CDR3 in DNA: TGTGCCAGCAGCCTCCTTAATGAGCAGTTCTTC. This sequence encodes CASSLLNEQFF. The entire variable domain, with the rest obtained from reference TRBV7-9 and TRBJ2-1, is as follows: DTGVSQNPRHKITKRGQNVTFRCDPISEHNRLYWYRQTLGQGPEFLTYFQNEAQLEKSRLLSDRFSAERPKGSFSTLEIQRTEQGDSAMYLCASSLLNEQFFGPGTRLTVL.

This clone was detected only once. The chain links TRBV11-2 to TRBJ2-7; TRBD1 matches at 9 bases. CDR3 size: 14 residues. Germline V CDR1 and CDR2: SGHAT, FQNNGV. V lost 4 bases, J lost 4 bases, and 5 bases stayed unmatched. Here the CDR3 reads CASSSGTGQYEQYF. The CDR3 DNA follows: TGTGCCAGCAGCTCCGGGACAGGGCAATACGAGCAGTACTTC. Full variable domain (rest looked up from reference TRBV11-2 and TRBJ2-7): EAGVAQSPRYKIIEKRQSVAFWCNPISGHATLYWYQQILGQGPKLLIQFQNNGVVDDSQLPKDRFSAERLKGVDSTLKIQPAKLEDSAVYLCASSSGTGQYEQYFGPGTRLTVT.

This chain links TRBV30 with TRBJ1-6, with 10 bases matching TRBD1. V shed 1 base, J shed 10 bases, and the junction held 4 bases outside the gene matches. CDR1 and CDR2 (germline): GTSNPN, SVGIG (reference sequence). The CDR3 length is 14 residues. In DNA form, the CDR3 reads TGTGCCTGGAGTGCTGGGACAGGGGACTCACCCCTCCACTTT. It translates to CAWSAGTGDSPLHF.

The chain recombines TRBV10-3 with TRBJ2-6, with 8 positions matching TRBD1. Per the germline V gene, CDR1 is ENHRY and CDR2 is SYGVKD. Unmatched junction bases numbered 10, after V lost 9 bases and J lost 0 bases. The CDR3 sequence is 17 residues long. CDR3 loop: CAISPGQENSGANVLTF. DNA of the CDR3: TGTGCCATTTCACCGGGACAGGAAAACTCTGGGGCCAACGTCCTGACTTTC.

This clone was counted only a few times. The V gene is TRBV2, the J gene TRBJ2-3; TRBD1 matches at 9 bases. The length of the CDR3 is 15 residues. Germline V gene lookup returns CDR1 SNHLY and CDR2 FYNNEI. J gave up 4 bases and V 10 bases, and 12 bases lay outside the gene matches. CDR3 DNA sequence: TGTGCCACCAATGGGACAGGGACAGCTTCAGATACGCAGTATTTT. Translating it yields CATNGTGTASDTQYF.

CDR3 sequence reads: CASSVGLAGTDTQYF. As DNA, the CDR3 is TGTGCCAGCAGCGTAGGACTAGCTGGCACAGATACGCAGTATTTT. The rearrangement links TRBV9 to TRBJ2-3; 7 nucleotides align to TRBD2. Unmatched junction bases numbered 2, after V lost 0 bases and J lost 1 base. This CDR3 comprises 15 residues. The germline V gene has CDR1 SGDLS and CDR2 YYNGEE.

This chain joins TRBV30 and TRBJ2-5; 10 bases fit TRBD2. The junction had 15 bases not matched to a gene; V was cut back by 0 bases and J by 2 bases. Germline-derived CDR1 and CDR2 are GTSNPN and SVGIG (reference sequence). This CDR3 is built from 19 residues. The CDR3 sequence is CAWSVGRFSGGRGQETQYF. The CDR3 DNA reads as TGTGCCTGGAGTGTCGGCCGGTTTAGCGGGGGGAGGGGACAAGAGACCCAGTACTTC.

The chain carries TRBV29-1 and TRBJ1-6; D is ambiguous. Trimming shortened V by 5 bases and J by 0 bases, and 11 bases separated the two germline ends. This CDR3 comprises 15 residues. Per germline, CDR1 SQVTM and CDR2 ANQGSEA. Here the CDR3 DNA reads TGCAGCGTTCGGACGGGGAGCTCCTATAATTCACCCCTCCACTTT. Residues: CSVRTGSSYNSPLHF.

The V and J genes are TRBV15 and TRBJ2-2, with 8 bases matching TRBD1. Germline V CDR1 and CDR2: LNHNV, YYDKDF (reference sequence). V gave up 5 bases and J gave up 3 bases; unmatched junction bases: 8. The CDR3 loop spans 16 amino acids. CDR3 DNA: TGTGCCACCAGCGGAGGACAGGGTCGGGACACCGGGGAGCTGTTTTTT. It specifies CATSGGQGRDTGELFF.

The chain is built from TRBV6-6 and TRBJ2-1; 7 bases match TRBD2. CDR1 and CDR2 from the germline V gene are MNHNY and SVGAGI (reference sequence). The V segment lost 0 bases and the J segment 2 bases; nucleotides outside the gene matches: 4. The CDR3 extends over 16 amino acids. CDR3 amino acids: CASSYSVGGAYNEQFF. The CDR3 nucleotides read TGTGCCAGCAGTTACTCGGTGGGGGGGGCCTACAATGAGCAGTTCTTC.

The rearrangement links TRBV7-3 to TRBJ1-1; D is uncertain. The CDR3 length is 14 residues. With 1 base removed from V and 7 bases from J, the gap between germline ends came to 13 bases. Germline loops: CDR1 SGHTA, CDR2 FQGTGA. CDR3 amino acids: CASSLIAGGNEAFF. For the CDR3, the DNA is TGTGCCAGCAGCTTAATCGCCGGAGGGAATGAAGCTTTCTTT.

The chain joins TRBV6-5 to TRBJ2-3, with D possibly being TRBD1 (5 bases). The ends were cut back, 8 bases at V and 5 bases at J, with 8 bases in the middle. Germline values: CDR1 MNHEY, CDR2 SVGAGI. The CDR3 has 11 amino acids. CDR3 DNA: TGTGCCAGCTCAAGGGGAGATACGCAGTATTTT. Protein product: CASSRGDTQYF.

The rearrangement joins TRBV18 to TRBJ2-3; 10 nucleotides align to TRBD2. CDR3 length equals 16 residues. Germline assignment: CDR1 KGHSH and CDR2 LQKENI. The J segment lost 5 bases and the V segment lost 1 base, leaving 6 bases of the junction unmatched. The CDR3 spells CASSPLAGGRGDTQYF. In DNA form, the CDR3 reads TGTGCCAGCTCACCACTAGCGGGGGGCCGGGGAGATACGCAGTATTTT.

V usage is TRBV30 and J usage is TRBJ2-5; tentatively, D is TRBD2 (5 bases). The J call is in doubt because the DNA end fits TRBJ2-7 better. Germline lookup yields CDR1 GTSNPN and CDR2 SVGIG (reference sequence). This CDR3 region has 13 residues. The CDR3 sequence: CAWSGGSPYEQYF. DNA for the CDR3: TGTGCCTGGAGTGGAGGGTCCCCCTACGAGCAGTACTTC.

This clone was counted a few times. The chain combines TRBV6-1 with TRBJ1-1, with 7 bases lining up with TRBD1. The CDR3 covers 14 residues. Losses at the gene ends were 5 bases for V and 4 bases for J; bases not matched to a gene: 7. The V gene's germline CDR1 is MNHNS and CDR2 SASEGT. CDR3: CASSTDRVVTEAFF. The CDR3 nucleotides read TGTGCCAGCAGTACCGACAGGGTGGTCACTGAAGCTTTCTTT.

This clone was counted once. The chain couples TRBV2 to TRBJ1-3; 7 positions agree with TRBD1. The CDR3 loop spans 14 amino acids. In germline, CDR1 is SNHLY, CDR2 FYNNEI. V shed 9 bases and J 2 bases; nucleotides not matched to a gene: 7. The CDR3: CASHRGNTGNTIYF. Written as DNA, the CDR3 is TGTGCCAGTCACAGGGGAAATACTGGAAACACCATATATTTT.

This rearrangement joins TRBV5-1 to TRBJ2-3; D gene unclear. The CDR3 has 12 amino acids. The V end was cut by 2 bases, the J end by 2 bases, with 3 bases between. Germline CDR1 SGHRS, CDR2 YFSETQ. This CDR3 reads CASSLLTDTQYF. The CDR3 DNA reads TGCGCCAGCAGCTTACTCACAGATACGCAGTATTTT.

This chain uses TRBV10-3 with TRBJ2-1, with a possible D match to TRBD2 (6 bases). The length of the CDR3 is 12 residues. Germline CDR1 ENHRY, CDR2 SYGVKD. Trimming stripped 7 bases from V and 7 bases from J, with 11 bases between. Here the CDR3 reads CAIKEGRNEQFF. The CDR3 coding sequence is TGTGCCATCAAGGAGGGGCGGAATGAGCAGTTCTTC.